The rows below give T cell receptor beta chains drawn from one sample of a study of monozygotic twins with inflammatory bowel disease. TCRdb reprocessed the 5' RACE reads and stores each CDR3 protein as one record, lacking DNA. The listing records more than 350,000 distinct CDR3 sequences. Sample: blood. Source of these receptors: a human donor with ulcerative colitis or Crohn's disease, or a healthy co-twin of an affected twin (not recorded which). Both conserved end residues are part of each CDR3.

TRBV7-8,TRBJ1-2,CASSSDRDYANYGYTF
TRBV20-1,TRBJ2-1,CSARDYSGGGGREQFF
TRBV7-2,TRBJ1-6,CASSLGRPPNSPLHF
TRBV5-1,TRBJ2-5,CASSLGLYQETQYF
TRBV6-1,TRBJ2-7,CASSSGGQINEQYF
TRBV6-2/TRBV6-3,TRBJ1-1,CASSSLGNTKNTEAFF
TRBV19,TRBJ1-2,CASSIDRGQGYTF
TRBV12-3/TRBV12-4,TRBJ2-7,CASSLPPTEQYF
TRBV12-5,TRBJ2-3,CASGLVQGNTDTQYF
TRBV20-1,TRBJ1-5,CSALTGDNQPQHF
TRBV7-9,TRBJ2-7,CASSFNPGPVQEQYF
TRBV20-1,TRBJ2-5,CSASYRDRGPTRETQYF
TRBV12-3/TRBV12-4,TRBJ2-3,CASSGQRTDTQYF
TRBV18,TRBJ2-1,CASSEGRGPVNEQFF
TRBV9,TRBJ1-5,CASSVPGRLYSNQPQHF
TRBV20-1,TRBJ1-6,CSARGGSDYNSPLHF
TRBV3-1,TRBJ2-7,CASSQDESEQYF
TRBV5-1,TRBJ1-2,CASRSTGIPYGYTF
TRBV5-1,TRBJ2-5,CASSHPMETQYF
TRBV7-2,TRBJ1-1,CASSLATGVNTEAFF
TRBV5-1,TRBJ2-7,CASGPSTSYEQYF
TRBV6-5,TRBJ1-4,CASSYSGAQTNEKLFF
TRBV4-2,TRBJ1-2,CASSQPGTGGFGYTF
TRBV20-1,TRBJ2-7,CSANRGVNEQYF
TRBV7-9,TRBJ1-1,CASSSEGEAFF
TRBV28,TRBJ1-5,CASSLNGEGTYSNQPQHF
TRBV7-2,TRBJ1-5,CASSLYGLSQPQHF
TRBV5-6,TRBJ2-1,CASSLTGPNFF
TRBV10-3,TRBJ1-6,CAIRERTAGYNSPLHF
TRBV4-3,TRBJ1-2,CASSQVPGANYGYTF
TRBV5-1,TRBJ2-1,CASSLLTSALLAEQFF
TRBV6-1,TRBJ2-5,CASTHRGPRETQYF
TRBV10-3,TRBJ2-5,CAIRRGTDQETQYF
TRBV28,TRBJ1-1,CASRGRSAEAFF
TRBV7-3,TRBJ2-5,CASSLSGQGERETQYF
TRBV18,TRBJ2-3,CASSPGLAGADTQYF
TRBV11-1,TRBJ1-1,CASSPRDREESMNTEAFF
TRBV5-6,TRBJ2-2,CASSSRQVINTGELFF
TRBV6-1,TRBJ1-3,CASSPLGKTPGGNTIYF
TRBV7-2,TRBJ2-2,CASSLEVGELFF
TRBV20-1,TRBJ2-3,CSARAGGPLTDTQYF
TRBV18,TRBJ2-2,CASSRGLNTGELFF
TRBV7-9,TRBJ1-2,CASSVQGFTGGYTF
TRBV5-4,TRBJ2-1,CASSFKTSGGNEQFF
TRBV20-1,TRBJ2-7,CSAPVGYEQYF
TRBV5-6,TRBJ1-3,CASSLVDSGNTIYF
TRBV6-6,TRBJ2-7,CASSSIRLGEQYF
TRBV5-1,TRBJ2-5,CATSTGGGGRTQYF
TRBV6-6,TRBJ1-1,CASGAPPNTEAFF
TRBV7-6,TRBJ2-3,CASSLWGGSTDTQYF
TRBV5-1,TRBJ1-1,CASSGQQGNTEAFF
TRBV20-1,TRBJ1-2,CSALARRQGINYGYTF
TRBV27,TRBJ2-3,CASNSVPWADTQYF